This TCR beta chain was identified in a study of glioma-infiltrating T cells after dendritic cell vaccination. Germline V gives CDR1 MDHEN, CDR2 SYDVKM. The CDR3 sequence is 13 residues long. V dropped 2 bases and J dropped 9; count of bases not matched to a gene: 3. This clone has just a few counts. Assay used: immunoSEQ multiplex PCR; TCRdb lists only in-frame clones, some missing. The table shows tens of thousands of clones, with 85% occurring only once. No glioblastoma patient carried an isocitrate dehydrogenase mutation. The source is a human donor with glioblastoma. Sequenced material: blood, taken before dendritic cell vaccination. This rearrangement joins TRBV28 to TRBJ2-1; TRBD2 matches at 8 bases. CDR3 coding DNA: TGTGCCAGCAGTTTAGGCACTAGCGGTGAGCAGTTCTTC. It codes for CASSLGTSGEQFF.